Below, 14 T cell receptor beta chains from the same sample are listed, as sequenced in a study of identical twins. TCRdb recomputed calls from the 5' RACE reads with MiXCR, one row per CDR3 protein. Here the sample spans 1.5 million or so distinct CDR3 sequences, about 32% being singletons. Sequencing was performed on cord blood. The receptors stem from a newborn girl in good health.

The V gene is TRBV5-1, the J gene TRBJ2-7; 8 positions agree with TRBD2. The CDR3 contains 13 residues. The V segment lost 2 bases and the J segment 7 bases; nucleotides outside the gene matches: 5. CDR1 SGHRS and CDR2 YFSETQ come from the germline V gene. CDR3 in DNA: TGCGCCAGCAGCTTAGAAATAGCGGGAGAGCAGTACTTC. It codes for CASSLEIAGEQYF.

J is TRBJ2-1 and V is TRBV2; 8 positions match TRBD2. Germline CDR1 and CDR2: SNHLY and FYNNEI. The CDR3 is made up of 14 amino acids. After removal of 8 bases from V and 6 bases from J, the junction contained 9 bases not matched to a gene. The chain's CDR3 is CASAITSGGNEQFF. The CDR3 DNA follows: TGTGCCAGCGCAATAACGAGCGGGGGCAATGAGCAGTTCTTC.

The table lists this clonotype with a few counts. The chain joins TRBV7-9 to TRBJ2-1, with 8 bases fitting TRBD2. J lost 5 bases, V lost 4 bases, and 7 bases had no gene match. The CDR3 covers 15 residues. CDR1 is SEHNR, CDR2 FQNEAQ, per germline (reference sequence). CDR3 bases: TGTGCCAGCAGCTCGCGACTAGCGCGGCACAATGAGCAGTTCTTC. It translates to CASSSRLARHNEQFF. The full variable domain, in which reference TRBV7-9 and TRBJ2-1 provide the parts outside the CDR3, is DTGVSQNPRHKITKRGQNVTFRCDPISEHNRLYWYRQTLGQGPEFLTYFQNEAQLEKSRLLSDRFSAERPKGSFSTLEIQRTEQGDSAMYLCASSSRLARHNEQFFGPGTRLTVL.

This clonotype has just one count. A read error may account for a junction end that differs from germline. The DNA for the CDR3 is TGTTCCAGCAGCCAGGCGGGAGAGCAGCCCCAGCATTTT. This encodes CSSSQAGEQPQHF. This sequence joins TRBV4-2 and TRBJ1-5; D is uncertain. Per germline, CDR1 LGHNA and CDR2 YNFKEQ. The CDR3 extends over 13 amino acids.

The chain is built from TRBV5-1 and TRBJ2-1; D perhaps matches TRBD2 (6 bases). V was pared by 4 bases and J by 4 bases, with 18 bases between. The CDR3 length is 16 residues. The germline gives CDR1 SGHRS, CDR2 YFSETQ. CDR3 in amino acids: CASSHERPAGYNEQFF. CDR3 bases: TGCGCCAGCAGCCATGAACGACCAGCGGGTTACAATGAGCAGTTCTTC.

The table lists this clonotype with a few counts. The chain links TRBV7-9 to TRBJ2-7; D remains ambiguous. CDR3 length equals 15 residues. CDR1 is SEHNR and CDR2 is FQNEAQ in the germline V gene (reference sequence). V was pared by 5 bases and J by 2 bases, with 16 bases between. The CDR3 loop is CASSPSTMPTYEQYF. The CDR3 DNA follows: TGTGCCAGCAGCCCCTCTACCATGCCCACCTACGAGCAGTACTTC.

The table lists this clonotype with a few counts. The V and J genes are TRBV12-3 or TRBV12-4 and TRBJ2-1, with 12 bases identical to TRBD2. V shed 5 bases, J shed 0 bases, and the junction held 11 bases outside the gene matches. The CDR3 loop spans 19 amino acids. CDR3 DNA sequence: TGTGCCAGCAGTACACCTAGCGGGAGGGCGGTCTTCTCCTACAATGAGCAGTTCTTC. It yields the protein CASSTPSGRAVFSYNEQFF.

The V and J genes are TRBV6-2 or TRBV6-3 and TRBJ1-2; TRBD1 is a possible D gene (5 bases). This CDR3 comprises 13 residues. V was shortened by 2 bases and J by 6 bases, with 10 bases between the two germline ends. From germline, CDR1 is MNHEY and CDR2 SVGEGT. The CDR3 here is CASSYQLGDGYTF. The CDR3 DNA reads TGTGCCAGCAGTTACCAGCTAGGGGATGGCTACACCTTC.

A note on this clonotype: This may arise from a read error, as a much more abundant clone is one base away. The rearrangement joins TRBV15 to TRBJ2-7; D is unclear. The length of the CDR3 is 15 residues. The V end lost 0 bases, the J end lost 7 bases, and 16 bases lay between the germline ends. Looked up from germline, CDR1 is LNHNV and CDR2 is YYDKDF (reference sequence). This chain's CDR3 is CATSREAGFYNEQYF. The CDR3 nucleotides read TGTGCCACCAGCAGAGAAGCAGGATTCTACAATGAGCAGTACTTC.

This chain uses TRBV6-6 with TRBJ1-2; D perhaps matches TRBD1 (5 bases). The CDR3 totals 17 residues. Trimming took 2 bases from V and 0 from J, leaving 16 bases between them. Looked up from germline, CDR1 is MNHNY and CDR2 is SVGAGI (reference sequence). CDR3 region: CASSYGQGHLTNYGYTF. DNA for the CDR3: TGTGCCAGCAGTTACGGCCAGGGTCATTTAACTAACTATGGCTACACCTTC.

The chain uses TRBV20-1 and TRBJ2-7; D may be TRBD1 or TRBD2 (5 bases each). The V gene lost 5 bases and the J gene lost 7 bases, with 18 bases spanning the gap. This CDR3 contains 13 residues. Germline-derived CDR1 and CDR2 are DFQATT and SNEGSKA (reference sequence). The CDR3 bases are TGCAGTGCTCGCCGGGACCCATCGAGGGAGCAGTACGTC. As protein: CSARRDPSREQYV.

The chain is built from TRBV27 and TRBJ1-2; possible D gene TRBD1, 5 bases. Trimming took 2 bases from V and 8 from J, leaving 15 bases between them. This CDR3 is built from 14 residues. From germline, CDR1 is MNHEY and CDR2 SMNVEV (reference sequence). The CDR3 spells CASSLRPRKGGYTF. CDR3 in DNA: TGTGCCAGCAGTTTACGACCGAGGAAGGGGGGCTACACCTTC.

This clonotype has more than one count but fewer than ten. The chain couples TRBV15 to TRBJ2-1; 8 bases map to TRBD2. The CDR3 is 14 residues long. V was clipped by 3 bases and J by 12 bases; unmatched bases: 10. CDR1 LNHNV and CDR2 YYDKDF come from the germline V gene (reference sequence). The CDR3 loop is CATSSSGALMVQFF. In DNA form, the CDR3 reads TGTGCCACCAGCAGTAGCGGGGCTTTGATGGTGCAGTTCTTC.

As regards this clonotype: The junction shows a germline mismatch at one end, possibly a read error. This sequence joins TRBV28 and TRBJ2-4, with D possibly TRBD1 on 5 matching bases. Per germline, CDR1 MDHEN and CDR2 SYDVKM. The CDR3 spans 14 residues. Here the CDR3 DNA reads TGTGCCAGCAGTCCAGACAGAGCCGAAAACATTCAGTACTTC. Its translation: CASSPDRAENIQYF.